A selection of T cell receptor beta chains follows, all from one sample in a study of blood T cells in healthy people across ages. TCRdb processed the 5' RACE reads anew with MiXCR; each CDR3 protein has one entry. The table has 1.5 million to 2 million distinct CDR3 sequences, roughly 43% seen once. Specimen: blood. These receptors came from a human donor in good health. Both conserved end residues are part of each CDR3. D genes are given only for firm matches. Expanded clones get a size class; other rows say once, few or many, or leave the size out.

>TRBV12-3/TRBV12-4|TRBD2|-|TRBJ2-1
TGTGCCAGCAGGGGGACTAGCGGGAACCGCTACAATGAGCAGTTCTTC
CASRGTSGNRYNEQFF
>TRBV5-1|-|-|TRBJ1-2
TGCGCCAGCAGCTTGGGGGGCAGAAAAGATGGCTACACCTTC
CASSLGGRKDGYTF
>TRBV20-1|-|-|TRBJ1-6
TGCAGTGCTAGATTAGAATGGGCAGGAGATAATTCACCCCTCCACTTT
CSARLEWAGDNSPLHF
>TRBV4-2|TRBD2|-|TRBJ2-3
TGTGCCAGCAGCCAAGGACTAGCGGGGGGGCCTTGGGCAGATACGCAGTATTTT
CASSQGLAGGPWADTQYF
>TRBV19|-|-|TRBJ1-6
TGTGCCAGTAGTATGGCGAGCTCCTATAATTCACCCCTCCACTTT
CASSMASSYNSPLHF
>TRBV28|TRBD1|-|TRBJ2-5
TGTGCCAGCACTCCCTTATCCGGGACAGGGTCACGGGAGACCCAGTACTTC
CASTPLSGTGSRETQYF
>TRBV29-1|TRBD1|few|TRBJ2-7
TGCAGCGAAACGACGGGACACAGGGGCTCCTACGAGCAGTACTTC
CSETTGHRGSYEQYF
>TRBV7-9|-|-|TRBJ2-5
TGTGCCAGCAGCAGAATCCTAGAGCAAGAGACCCAGTACTTC
CASSRILEQETQYF
>TRBV5-1|TRBD1|few|TRBJ2-7
TGCGCCAGCAGCCCGAGGACAGGGGATAACGGCGAGCAGTACTTC
CASSPRTGDNGEQYF
>TRBV7-2|-|-|TRBJ1-1
TGTGCCAGCAGCTTAACCTTTTTGGGTAAGGGAAGCACTGAAGCTTTCTTT
CASSLTFLGKGSTEAFF
>TRBV7-2|-|-|TRBJ1-1
TGTGCCAGCAGCTTAGCAGGTGGGACGGAGGTGAGAGTTTTCTTT
CASSLAGGTEVRVFF
>TRBV12-5|-|-|TRBJ1-2
TGTGCTAGTGGTTTGAGTGTACAAGGCTACACCTTC
CASGLSVQGYTF
>TRBV4-3|-|-|TRBJ2-3
TGCGCCAGCAGCCAAGAAGGAATGAGCACAGATACGCAGTATTTT
CASSQEGMSTDTQYF
>TRBV4-3|-|few|TRBJ1-4
TGCGCCAGCAGCCAAACCTGGGACGGTCGGGATGAAAAACTGTTTTTT
CASSQTWDGRDEKLFF
>TRBV6-2/TRBV6-3|-|-|TRBJ1-5
TGTGCCAGCAGTGACATAGACATCCGGCAGGGAGGTCAGCCCCAGCATTTT
CASSDIDIRQGGQPQHF
>TRBV27|-|-|TRBJ2-6
TGTGCCAGCAGTTTATCGGGGCAGCTGTGGTCTGGGGCCAACGTCCTGACTTTC
CASSLSGQLWSGANVLTF
>TRBV7-2|-|-|TRBJ2-5
TGTGCCAGCAGCTCCGGGGTCTTAGAGACCCAGTACTTC
CASSSGVLETQYF
>TRBV20-1|TRBD2|once|TRBJ2-5
TGCAGTGCCTACGGGATTAGCGGGGGGGAGAGGGTAGGAGAGACCCAGTACTTC
CSAYGISGGERVGETQYF
>TRBV11-2|-|-|TRBJ2-4
TGTGCCAGCAGCTTAGGCCGAGGGGTAGCCAAAAACATTCAGTACTTC
CASSLGRGVAKNIQYF
>TRBV12-3/TRBV12-4|-|few|TRBJ1-2
TGTGCCAGCAGTTTAGTGACAGGCACAGACTACACCTTC
CASSLVTGTDYTF
>TRBV5-1|TRBD2|few|TRBJ2-3
TGCGCCAGCAGTACTAGCGGGGCTGAATCAGATACGCAGTATTTT
CASSTSGAESDTQYF
>TRBV6-1|-|-|TRBJ1-5
TGTGCCAGCAGTGGATTCAGACAGGCCCAAGAACCCCAGCATTTT
CASSGFRQAQEPQHF
>TRBV28|-|-|TRBJ2-1
TGTGCCAGCAGTTTATCCGGGGCCGGCTACAATGAGCAGTTCTTC
CASSLSGAGYNEQFF
>TRBV2|-|-|TRBJ2-7
TGTGCCAGCAGTGAAGGACTACTACACGAATACGAGCAGTACTTC
CASSEGLLHEYEQYF
>TRBV5-5|-|-|TRBJ1-6
TGTGCCAGCAGCTTGATCGAACTGGCACCCCTCCACTTT
CASSLIELAPLHF
>TRBV7-2|-|few|TRBJ1-2
TGTGCCAGCAGCTTAGCGCGGGTCGATGGTGGCTACACCTTC
CASSLARVDGGYTF
>TRBV7-9|-|many|TRBJ2-5
TGTGCCAGCAGCCCGGGGACTCAGCTACAAGAGACCCAGTACTTC
CASSPGTQLQETQYF
>TRBV7-6|-|few|TRBJ2-5
TGTGCCAGCAGCATAACAGGGACAGAGACCCAGTACTTC
CASSITGTETQYF
>TRBV7-2|-|-|TRBJ1-2
TGTGCCAGCAGCTCAACGCGGCCGGTGGGTGGCTACACCTTC
CASSSTRPVGGYTF